Below, 13 T cell receptor beta chains from the same sample are listed, as sequenced in a study of somatic mutations in cytotoxic T cells in rheumatoid arthritis (dated by TCRdb to the late 2010s). Library construction relied on the immunoSEQ multiplex PCR assay. TCRdb's version of the immuneACCESS table is confined to in-frame rearrangements and falls short of the full clone set. An unresolved V gene accounts for under half of the shortfall where checked; the remainder is of unknown origin. The sample table shows roughly 20,000 clones, and around 86% are seen once. Jointly, the top ten make up around 15% of the sample. Sequencing was done on a sample of CD8+ T cells sorted from blood. The receptors shown here come from an adult with rheumatoid arthritis.

V and J are TRBV27 and TRBJ2-6; no clear D gene. This CDR3 is built from 18 residues. The V gene's germline CDR1 is MNHEY and CDR2 SMNVEV (reference sequence). Trimming pared 1 base from V and 0 bases from J, leaving 13 bases between. CDR3 residues: CASSLLGWEGSGANVLTF. The CDR3 DNA reads as TGTGCCAGCAGTTTATTGGGGTGGGAAGGCTCTGGGGCCAACGTCCTGACTTTC. Looking up the rest from reference TRBV27 and TRBJ2-6 gives the full variable domain: EAQVTQNPRYLITVTGKKLTVTCSQNMNHEYMSWYRQDPGLGLRQIYYSMNVEVTDKGDVPEGYKVSRKEKRNFPLILESPSPNQTSLYFCASSLLGWEGSGANVLTFGAGSRLTVL.

The rearrangement uses TRBV9 and TRBJ2-3; TRBD2 aligns across 7 bases. Per germline, CDR1 SGDLS and CDR2 YYNGEE. V lost 4 bases, J lost 4 bases, and 9 bases stayed unmatched. This CDR3 comprises 15 residues. In nucleotides, the CDR3 is TGTGCCAGCAGCACCGAAGGGAGGGGAGCAGATACGCAGTATTTT. Translation gives CASSTEGRGADTQYF.

The J gene is TRBJ1-5, the V gene TRBV2; D gene unclear. Trimming pared 2 bases from V and 3 bases from J, leaving 8 bases between. The V gene's germline CDR1 is SNHLY and CDR2 FYNNEI. The CDR3 is 14 residues long. The CDR3 region is CASSESGSNQPQHF. CDR3 in DNA: TGTGCCAGCAGTGAATCGGGATCCAATCAGCCCCAGCATTTT.

The chain links TRBV4-1 to TRBJ2-1; D is possibly TRBD2 (6 bases). The CDR3 is 16 residues long. Germline lookup yields CDR1 MGHRA and CDR2 YSYEKL. V was pared by 2 bases and J by 3 bases, with 14 bases between. The CDR3 region is CASSQTRREYYNEQFF. CDR3 in DNA: TGCGCCAGCAGCCAAACTCGGAGGGAGTACTACAATGAGCAGTTCTTC.

The V call is TRBV25-1, the J call TRBJ1-1; D gene uncertain. The CDR3 consists of 12 residues. Trimming took 1 base from V and 8 from J, leaving 8 bases between them. CDR1 is MGHDK, CDR2 SYGVNS, per germline. In nucleotides, the CDR3 is TGTGCCAGCAGTGAATTGATGGGGGAAGCTTTCTTT. Translation gives CASSELMGEAFF.

The chain has TRBV7-9 and TRBJ2-2, with TRBD1 matching over 9 bases. The CDR3 spans 14 residues. V gave up 5 bases and J gave up 6 bases; unmatched junction bases: 4. Germline loops: CDR1 SEHNR, CDR2 FQNEAQ (reference sequence). The CDR3 coding sequence is TGTGCCAGCAGCGGGACAGGGTGGGCCGGGGAGCTGTTTTTT. It encodes CASSGTGWAGELFF.

This rearrangement joins TRBV28 to TRBJ2-1; TRBD2 matches 12 bases. CDR3 length: 15 residues. V gave up 6 bases and J gave up 15 bases; unmatched junction bases: 15. CDR1 is MDHEN and CDR2 is SYDVKM in the germline V gene. The DNA for the CDR3 is TGTGCCAGCAGCTGGACTAGCGGGGCCTTGGTTACGGGGTTCTTC. It yields the protein CASSWTSGALVTGFF.

This sequence joins TRBV7-9 and TRBJ2-5, with D possibly matching TRBD1 (8 bases). The CDR3 totals 14 residues. With 5 bases removed from V and 4 bases from J, the gap between germline ends came to 14 bases. Germline CDR1 is SEHNR and CDR2 is FQNEAQ (reference sequence). CDR3 region: CASSRTGRGETQYF. DNA for the CDR3: TGTGCCAGCAGCCGGACAGGGAGGGGAGAGACCCAGTACTTC.

This chain uses TRBV18 with TRBJ2-3; 9 bases agree with TRBD2. Looked up from germline, CDR1 is KGHSH and CDR2 is LQKENI. V lost 1 base, J lost 4 bases, and 3 bases stayed unmatched. The CDR3 spans 15 residues. CDR3: CASSPLAGVSDTQYF. DNA for the CDR3: TGTGCCAGCTCACCACTAGCGGGAGTCTCAGATACGCAGTATTTT.

The chain has TRBV2 and TRBJ1-4, with D possibly TRBD1 on 5 matching bases. CDR1 is SNHLY, CDR2 FYNNEI, per germline. Trimming pared 6 bases from V and 7 bases from J, leaving 6 bases between. The CDR3 is made up of 11 amino acids. This CDR3 reads CASRGGEKLFF. The CDR3 DNA is TGTGCCAGCAGGGGGGGTGAAAAACTGTTTTTT.

This chain joins TRBV12-2 and TRBJ2-1. TRBV12-2 is designated a pseudogene. This CDR3 has 17 amino acids. The CDR3 DNA reads as TGTGCAAGTCGCTTAGATGGTGGGACCAGCTCCTACAATGAGCAGTTCTTC. Amino acid sequence: CASRLDGGTSSYNEQFF.

This sequence joins TRBV7-9 and TRBJ1-1; 9 bases are a match to TRBD1. J was trimmed by 10 bases and V by 5 bases; bases with no gene match: 8. Germline CDR1 reads SEHNR; CDR2 reads FQNEAQ (reference sequence). The CDR3 contains 13 residues. As DNA, the CDR3 is TGTGCCAGCAGCCAACCGGGACAGGGAACAGCTTTCTTT. Its protein is CASSQPGQGTAFF.

This rearrangement joins TRBV7-6 to TRBJ2-5; D gene unclear. The CDR3 loop spans 15 amino acids. From germline, CDR1 is SGHVS and CDR2 FNYEAQ. V was shortened by 5 bases and J by 3 bases, with 16 bases between the two germline ends. CDR3 protein: CASSPLDEIKETQYF. CDR3 DNA sequence: TGTGCCAGCAGCCCGTTGGACGAAATTAAAGAGACCCAGTACTTC.